This TCR beta chain was found in a study of T cells in localized non-small cell lung cancer. The repertoire was sequenced with immunoSEQ multiplex PCR; TCRdb's copy has only in-frame clones and lacks some. The sample gives about 40,000 clones, roughly 79% of which show up once; 6.5% to 8% is in the top ten. V was pared by 5 bases and J by 3 bases, with 5 bases of the junction left unmatched. Germline CDR1 reads SGHAT; CDR2 reads FQNNGV. This CDR3 is 14 amino acids long. The chain recombines TRBV11-2 with TRBJ2-7, with 9 nucleotides matching TRBD1. The TCR was taken from a male donor at least 60 years old with stage II lung adenocarcinoma. The source was peripheral blood mononuclear cells, collected before any cancer treatment. The CDR3 DNA sequence: TGTGCCAGCAGCCTGGGACAGGGAATCTACGAGCAGTACTTC. Translation: CASSLGQGIYEQYF.